This T cell receptor beta chain was identified in a study of early stage breast cancer tumors. Assay: immunoSEQ multiplex PCR; the TCRdb copy retains only in-frame clones and omits some. The sample shows tens of thousands of clones, about 59% of them seen only once. Trimming pared 0 bases from V and 1 base from J, leaving 8 bases between. Germline lookup yields CDR1 SGHRS and CDR2 YFSETQ. The CDR3 totals 15 residues. The clonotype was recovered from a person between 50 and 60 years old with breast cancer. The chain has TRBV5-1 and TRBJ2-1; maybe TRBD1 (5 bases). The specimen sequenced was breast tumor tissue. CDR3 amino acids: CASSLAGSSYNEQFF. In nucleotides, the CDR3 is TGCGCCAGCAGCTTGGCAGGGTCTTCCTACAATGAGCAGTTCTTC.